This T cell receptor beta chain was recorded in a study of neoadjuvant anti-PD-1 for oral cavity cancer. On the study more broadly: Most patients had three to four biweekly doses of 3 mg/kg nivolumab before resection. Around day 43, patients without progression received a fourth nivolumab dose before surgery.

Study findings and constraints: Each response group had just a few patients in TCR analyses. Pretreatment Treg/Th17 ratio correlated inversely with post-treatment tumor clonality.

The time point is: after neoadjuvant nivolumab, at surgical resection. The CDR3 consists of 13 residues. V dropped 4 bases and J dropped 2 bases, with 6 bases sitting between them. Germline V gene sequence: CDR1 MNHNS, CDR2 SASEGT. Produced via immunoSEQ multiplex PCR; TCRdb's table is partial and in-frame only. The top ten hold 3% to 3.5% of the sample, which has about 68,000 clones, 85% seen once. A note on this clone: Antigen: not known.

The source was PBMCs, collected after nivolumab (anti-PD-1) treatment. The J gene is TRBJ1-5, the V gene TRBV6-1; the D is unclear. The TCR was taken from a person aged 35 to 85 with oral cavity squamous cell carcinoma. The CDR3, as DNA: TGTGCCAGCAGTGGGGTAGGCAATCAGCCCCAGCATTTT. It yields the protein CASSGVGNQPQHF.